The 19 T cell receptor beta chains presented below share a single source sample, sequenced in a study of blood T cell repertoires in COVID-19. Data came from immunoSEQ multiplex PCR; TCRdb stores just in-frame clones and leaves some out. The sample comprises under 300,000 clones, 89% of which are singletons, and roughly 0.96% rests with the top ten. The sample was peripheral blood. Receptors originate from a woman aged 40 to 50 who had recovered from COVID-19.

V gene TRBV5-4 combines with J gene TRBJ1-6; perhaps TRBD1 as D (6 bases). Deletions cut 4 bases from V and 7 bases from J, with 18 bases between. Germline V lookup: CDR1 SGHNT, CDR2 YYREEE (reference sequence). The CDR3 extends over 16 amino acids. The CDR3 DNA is TGTGCCAGCAGCGTTATAGGACAGCAATTCAATTCACCCCTCCACTTT. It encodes CASSVIGQQFNSPLHF.

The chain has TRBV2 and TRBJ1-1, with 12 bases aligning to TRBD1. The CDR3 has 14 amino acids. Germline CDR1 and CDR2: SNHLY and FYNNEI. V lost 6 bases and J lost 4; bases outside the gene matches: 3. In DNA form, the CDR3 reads TGTGCCAGCAGGGGACAGGGGGCCGGCACTGAAGCTTTCTTT. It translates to CASRGQGAGTEAFF. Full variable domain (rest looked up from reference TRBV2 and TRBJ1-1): EPEVTQTPSHQVTQMGQEVILRCVPISNHLYFYWYRQILGQKVEFLVSFYNNEISEKSEIFDDQFSVERPDGSNFTLKIRSTKLEDSAMYFCASRGQGAGTEAFFGQGTRLTVV.

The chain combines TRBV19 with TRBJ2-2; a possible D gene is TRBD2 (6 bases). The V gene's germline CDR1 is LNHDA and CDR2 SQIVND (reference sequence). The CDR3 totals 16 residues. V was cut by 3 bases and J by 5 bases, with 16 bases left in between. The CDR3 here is CASSMGGGPGTGELFF. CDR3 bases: TGTGCCAGTAGTATGGGGGGAGGCCCCGGGACCGGGGAGCTGTTTTTT. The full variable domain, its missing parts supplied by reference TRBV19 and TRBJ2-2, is DGGITQSPKYLFRKEGQNVTLSCEQNLNHDAMYWYRQDPGQGLRLIYYSQIVNDFQKGDIAEGYSVSREKKESFPLTVTSAQKNPTAFYLCASSMGGGPGTGELFFGEGSRLTVL.

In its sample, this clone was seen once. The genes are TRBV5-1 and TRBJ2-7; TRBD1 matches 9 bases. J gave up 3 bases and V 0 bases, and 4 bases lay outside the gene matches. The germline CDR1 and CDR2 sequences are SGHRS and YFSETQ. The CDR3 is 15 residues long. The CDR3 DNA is TGCGCCAGCAGCTTGGAGGGACAGGGTCTCTACGAGCAGTACTTC. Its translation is CASSLEGQGLYEQYF. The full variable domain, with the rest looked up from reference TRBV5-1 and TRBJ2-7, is KAGVTQTPRYLIKTRGQQVTLSCSPISGHRSVSWYQQTPGQGLQFLFEYFSETQRNKGNFPGRFSGRQFSNSRSEMNVSTLELGDSALYLCASSLEGQGLYEQYFGPGTRLTVT.

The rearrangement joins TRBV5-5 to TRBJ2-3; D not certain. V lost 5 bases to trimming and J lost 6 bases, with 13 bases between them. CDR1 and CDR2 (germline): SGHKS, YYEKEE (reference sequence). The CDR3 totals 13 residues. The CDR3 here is CASSPRHSDTQYF. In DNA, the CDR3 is TGTGCCAGCAGTCCCAGGCACTCGGATACGCAGTATTTT.

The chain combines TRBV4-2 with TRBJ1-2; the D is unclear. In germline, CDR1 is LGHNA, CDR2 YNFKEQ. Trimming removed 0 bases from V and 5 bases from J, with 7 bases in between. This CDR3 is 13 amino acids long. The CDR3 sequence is CASSQDSGYGYTF. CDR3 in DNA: TGTGCCAGCAGCCAAGATTCGGGGTATGGCTACACCTTC.

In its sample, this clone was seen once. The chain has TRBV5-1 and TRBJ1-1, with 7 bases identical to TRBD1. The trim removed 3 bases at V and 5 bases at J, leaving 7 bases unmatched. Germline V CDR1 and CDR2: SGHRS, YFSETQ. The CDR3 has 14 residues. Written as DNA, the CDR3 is TGCGCCAGCAGCTGGACTACAGGGGAGACTGAAGCTTTCTTT. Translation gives CASSWTTGETEAFF. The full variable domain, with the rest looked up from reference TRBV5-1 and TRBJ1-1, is KAGVTQTPRYLIKTRGQQVTLSCSPISGHRSVSWYQQTPGQGLQFLFEYFSETQRNKGNFPGRFSGRQFSNSRSEMNVSTLELGDSALYLCASSWTTGETEAFFGQGTRLTVV.

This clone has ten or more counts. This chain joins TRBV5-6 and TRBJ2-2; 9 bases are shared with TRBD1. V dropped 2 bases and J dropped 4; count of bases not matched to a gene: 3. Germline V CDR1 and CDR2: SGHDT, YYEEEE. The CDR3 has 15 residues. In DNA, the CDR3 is TGTGCCAGCAGCTTCCGGGACAGGGCCACCGGGGAGCTGTTTTTT. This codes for CASSFRDRATGELFF. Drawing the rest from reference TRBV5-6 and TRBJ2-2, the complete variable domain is DAGVTQSPTHLIKTRGQQVTLRCSPKSGHDTVSWYQQALGQGPQFIFQYYEEEERQRGNFPDRFSGHQFPNYSSELNVNALLLGDSALYLCASSFRDRATGELFFGEGSRLTVL.

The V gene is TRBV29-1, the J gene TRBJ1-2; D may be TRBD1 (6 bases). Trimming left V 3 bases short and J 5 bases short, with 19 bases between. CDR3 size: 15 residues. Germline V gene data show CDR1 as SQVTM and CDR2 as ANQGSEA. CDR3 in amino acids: CSVDGAAEGGYGYTF. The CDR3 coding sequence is TGCAGCGTTGACGGGGCTGCGGAAGGGGGTTATGGCTACACCTTC.

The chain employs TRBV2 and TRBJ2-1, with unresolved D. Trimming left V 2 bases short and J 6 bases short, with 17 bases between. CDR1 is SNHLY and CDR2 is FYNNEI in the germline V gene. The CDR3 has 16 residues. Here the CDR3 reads CASSELTPWALNEQFF. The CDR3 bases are TGTGCCAGCAGTGAATTGACACCCTGGGCCCTCAATGAGCAGTTCTTC.

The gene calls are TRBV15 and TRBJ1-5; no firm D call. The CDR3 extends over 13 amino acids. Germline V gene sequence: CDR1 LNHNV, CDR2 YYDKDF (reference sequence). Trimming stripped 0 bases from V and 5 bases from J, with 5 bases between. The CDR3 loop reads CATSRDPDQPQHF. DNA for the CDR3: TGTGCCACCAGCAGAGATCCGGATCAGCCCCAGCATTTT.

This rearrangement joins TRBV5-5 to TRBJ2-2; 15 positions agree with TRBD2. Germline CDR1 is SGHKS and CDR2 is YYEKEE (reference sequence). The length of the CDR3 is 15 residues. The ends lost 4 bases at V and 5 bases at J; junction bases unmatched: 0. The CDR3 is CASSGLAGGTGELFF. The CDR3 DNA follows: TGTGCCAGCAGCGGACTAGCGGGAGGGACCGGGGAGCTGTTTTTT.

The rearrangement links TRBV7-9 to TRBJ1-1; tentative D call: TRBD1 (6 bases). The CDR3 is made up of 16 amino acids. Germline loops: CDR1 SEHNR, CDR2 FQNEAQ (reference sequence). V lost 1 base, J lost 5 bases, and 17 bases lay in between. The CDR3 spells CASSLVSGPGETEAFF. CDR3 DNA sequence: TGTGCCAGCAGCTTAGTTTCGGGACCAGGGGAGACTGAAGCTTTCTTT.

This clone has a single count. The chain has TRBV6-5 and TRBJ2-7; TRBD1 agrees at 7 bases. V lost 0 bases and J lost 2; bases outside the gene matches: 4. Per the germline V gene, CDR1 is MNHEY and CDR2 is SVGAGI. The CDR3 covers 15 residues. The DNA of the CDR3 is TGTGCCAGCAGTTACTCCGGACAGGACCCCTACGAGCAGTACTTC. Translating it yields CASSYSGQDPYEQYF.

DNA for the CDR3: TGTGCCAGCAGCGCGCTAGGGGATGATGAAAAACTGTTTTTT. Amino acid sequence: CASSALGDDEKLFF. The chain couples TRBV9 to TRBJ1-4; a possible D gene is TRBD1 (5 bases). Per germline, CDR1 SGDLS and CDR2 YYNGEE. V was shortened by 3 bases and J by 6 bases, with 12 bases between the two germline ends. The CDR3 consists of 14 residues.

CDR3 sequence reads: CASLRQGTTTNYGYTF. In DNA form, the CDR3 reads TGTGCCAGTCTAAGACAGGGGACAACCACTAACTATGGCTACACCTTC. The chain uses TRBV19 and TRBJ1-2, with TRBD1 matching 8 bases. V was clipped by 8 bases and J by 0 bases; unmatched bases: 11. The CDR3 loop spans 16 amino acids. Germline V gene lookup returns CDR1 LNHDA and CDR2 SQIVND (reference sequence).

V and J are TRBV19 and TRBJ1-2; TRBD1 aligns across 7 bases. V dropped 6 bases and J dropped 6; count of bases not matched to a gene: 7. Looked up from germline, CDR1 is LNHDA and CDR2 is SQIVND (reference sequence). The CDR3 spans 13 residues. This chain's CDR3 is CASSDRAGDGYTF. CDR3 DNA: TGTGCCAGTAGCGACAGGGCCGGGGATGGCTACACCTTC.

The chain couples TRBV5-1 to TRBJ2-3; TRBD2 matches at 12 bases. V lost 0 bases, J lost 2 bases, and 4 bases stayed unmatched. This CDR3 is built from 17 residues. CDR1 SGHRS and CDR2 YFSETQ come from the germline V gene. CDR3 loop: CASSLGLAGGNTDTQYF. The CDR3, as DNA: TGCGCCAGCAGCTTGGGTCTAGCGGGAGGGAACACAGATACGCAGTATTTT.

CDR3 sequence: CASSRRGYTF. The CDR3 DNA follows: TGTGCCAGCAGTCGGAGGGGCTACACCTTC. V gene TRBV6-4 combines with J gene TRBJ1-2; D uncertain. The CDR3 totals 10 residues. Trimming stripped 5 bases from V and 8 bases from J, with 6 bases between. The germline V gene has CDR1 MRHNA and CDR2 SNTAGT.